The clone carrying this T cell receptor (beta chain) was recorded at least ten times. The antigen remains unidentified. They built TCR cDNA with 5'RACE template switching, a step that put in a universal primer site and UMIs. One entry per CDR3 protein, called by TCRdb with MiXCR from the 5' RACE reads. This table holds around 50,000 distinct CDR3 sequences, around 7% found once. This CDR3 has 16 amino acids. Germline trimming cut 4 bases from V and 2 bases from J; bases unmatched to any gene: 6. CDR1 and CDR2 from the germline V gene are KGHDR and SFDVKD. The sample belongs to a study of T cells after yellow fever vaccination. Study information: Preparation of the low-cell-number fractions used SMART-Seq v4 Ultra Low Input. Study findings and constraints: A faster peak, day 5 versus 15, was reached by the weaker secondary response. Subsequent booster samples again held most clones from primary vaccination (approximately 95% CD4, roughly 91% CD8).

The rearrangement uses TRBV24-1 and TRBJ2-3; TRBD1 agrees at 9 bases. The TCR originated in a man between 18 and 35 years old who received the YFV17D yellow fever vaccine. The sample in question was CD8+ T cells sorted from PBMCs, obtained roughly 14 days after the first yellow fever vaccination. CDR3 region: CATSDQTGGSTDTQYF. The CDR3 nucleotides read TGTGCCACCAGTGACCAGACAGGGGGATCCACAGATACGCAGTATTTT.